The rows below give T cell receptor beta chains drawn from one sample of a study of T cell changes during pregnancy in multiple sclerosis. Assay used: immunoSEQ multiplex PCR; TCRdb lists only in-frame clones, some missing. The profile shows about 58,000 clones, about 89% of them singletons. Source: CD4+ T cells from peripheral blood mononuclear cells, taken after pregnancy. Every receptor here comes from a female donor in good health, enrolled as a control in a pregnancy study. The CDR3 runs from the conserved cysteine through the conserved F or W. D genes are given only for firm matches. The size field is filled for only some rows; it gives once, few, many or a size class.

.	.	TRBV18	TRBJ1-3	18	CASSPEGGPPSSGNTIYF	TGTGCCAGCTCACCAGAGGGAGGCCCACCCAGCTCTGGAAACACCATATATTTT
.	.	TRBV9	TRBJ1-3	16	CASSVVGGWSGNTIYF	TGTGCCAGCAGCGTAGTGGGAGGGTGGTCTGGAAACACCATATATTTT
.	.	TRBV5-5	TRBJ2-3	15	CASSPTGFSTDTQYF	TGTGCCAGCAGCCCCACAGGGTTTAGCACAGATACGCAGTATTTT
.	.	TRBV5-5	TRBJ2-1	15	CASSLLAGSYNEQFF	TGTGCCAGCAGCCTGCTCGCAGGGTCCTACAATGAGCAGTTCTTC
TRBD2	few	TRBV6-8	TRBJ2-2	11	CPRGGTGELFF	TGTCCCCGGGGGGGAACCGGGGAGCTGTTTTTT
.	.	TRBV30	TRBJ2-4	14	CAWSITGSKNIQYF	TGTGCCTGGAGTATAACGGGGTCCAAAAACATTCAGTACTTC
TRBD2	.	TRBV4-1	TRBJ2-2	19	CASSRARGTTSGDTGELFF	TGCGCCAGCAGCCGGGCGAGGGGGACGACTAGCGGGGACACCGGGGAGCTGTTTTTT
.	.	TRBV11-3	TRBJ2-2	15	CASSFDGLNTGELFF	TGTGCCAGCAGCTTCGACGGACTTAACACCGGGGAGCTGTTTTTT
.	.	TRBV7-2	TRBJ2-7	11	CASSLSYEQYF	TGTGCCAGCAGCCTATCCTACGAGCAGTACTTC
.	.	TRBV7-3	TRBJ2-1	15	CASSLTGTLYNEQFF	TGTGCCAGCAGCTTAACGGGGACTCTTTACAATGAGCAGTTCTTC
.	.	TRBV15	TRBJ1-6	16	CATSRDTDSSFSPLHF	TGTGCCACCAGCAGAGATACGGACTCATCTTTTTCACCCCTCCACTTT
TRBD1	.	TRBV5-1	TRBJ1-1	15	CASSPEGQAYTEAFF	TGCGCCAGCAGCCCAGAGGGACAGGCTTACACTGAAGCTTTCTTT
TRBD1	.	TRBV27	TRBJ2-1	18	CASTLKTGTGNSYNEQFF	TGTGCCAGCACCCTTAAAACCGGGACAGGGAACTCCTACAATGAGCAGTTCTTC
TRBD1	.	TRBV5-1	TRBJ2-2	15	CASSLGQGGTGELFF	TGCGCCAGCAGCTTGGGACAGGGTGGCACCGGGGAGCTGTTTTTT
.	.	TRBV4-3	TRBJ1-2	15	CASSQVIQGRDGYTF	TGCGCCAGCAGCCAGGTTATTCAGGGAAGGGATGGCTACACCTTC
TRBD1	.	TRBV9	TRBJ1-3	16	CASSVGTGDSGNTIYF	TGTGCCAGCAGCGTTGGGACAGGTGACTCTGGAAACACCATATATTTT
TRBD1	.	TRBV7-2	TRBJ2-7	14	CASSPRTGEYEQYF	TGTGCCAGCAGCCCCCGGACAGGAGAGTACGAGCAGTACTTC
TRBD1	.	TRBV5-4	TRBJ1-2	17	CASSMGQGAGANYGYTF	TGTGCCAGCAGCATGGGACAGGGGGCCGGAGCTAACTATGGCTACACCTTC
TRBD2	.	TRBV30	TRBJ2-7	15	CAWSRGLAGSYEQYF	TGTGCCTGGAGTAGGGGACTAGCGGGCTCCTACGAGCAGTACTTC
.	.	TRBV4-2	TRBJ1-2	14	CASSHPEDPFGYTF	TGTGCCAGCAGCCACCCGGAGGACCCTTTTGGCTACACCTTC
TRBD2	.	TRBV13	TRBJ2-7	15	CASSQGTSRSSRQYF	TGTGCCAGCAGCCAAGGGACTAGCAGATCCAGCAGGCAGTACTTC
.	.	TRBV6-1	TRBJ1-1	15	CASSETGRPNTEAFF	TGTGCCAGCAGTGAAACCGGCAGGCCGAACACTGAAGCTTTCTTT
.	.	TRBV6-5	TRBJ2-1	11	CASSREGEQFF	TGTGCCAGCAGCCGAGAGGGTGAGCAGTTCTTC
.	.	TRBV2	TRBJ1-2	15	CASSEPGGEDYGYTF	TGTGCCAGCAGCGAACCGGGGGGTGAGGACTATGGCTACACCTTC
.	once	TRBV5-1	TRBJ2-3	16	CASSLGATLSTDTQYF	TGCGCCAGCAGCTTGGGTGCCACTCTAAGCACAGATACGCAGTATTTT
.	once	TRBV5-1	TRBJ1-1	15	CASSLVKQGLTEAFF	TGCGCCAGCAGCTTAGTTAAGCAGGGGCTCACTGAAGCTTTCTTT
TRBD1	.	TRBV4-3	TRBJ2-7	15	CASSQGTGNDYEQYF	TGCGCCAGCAGCCAAGGGACAGGGAACGACTACGAGCAGTACTTC
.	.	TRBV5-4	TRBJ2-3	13	CASSFSGTDTQYF	TGTGCCAGCAGCTTTAGCGGCACAGATACGCAGTATTTT
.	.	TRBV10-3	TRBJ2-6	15	CAIRQDLSGANVLTF	TGTGCCATCAGACAGGATCTCTCTGGGGCCAACGTCCTGACTTTC
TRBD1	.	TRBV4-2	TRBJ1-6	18	CASSQDGTGFSYNSPLHF	TGTGCCAGCAGCCAAGACGGGACAGGGTTCTCCTATAATTCACCCCTCCACTTT
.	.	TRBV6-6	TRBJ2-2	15	CASSIGGLGTGELFF	TGTGCCAGCAGTATAGGAGGGTTAGGCACCGGGGAGCTGTTTTTT
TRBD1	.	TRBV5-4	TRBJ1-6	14	CASMQQGQPSPLHF	TGTGCCAGCATGCAACAGGGACAGCCTTCACCCCTCCACTTT
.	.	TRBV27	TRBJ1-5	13	CASSRGNNQPQHF	TGTGCCAGCAGTAGGGGGAACAATCAGCCCCAGCATTTT
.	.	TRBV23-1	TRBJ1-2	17	CASSQSLGLRGNYGYTF	TGCGCCAGCAGTCAATCTCTTGGGTTACGGGGTAATTATGGCTACACCTTC
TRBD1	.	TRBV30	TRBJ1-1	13	CARQTGVNTEAFF	TGTGCCCGTCAAACAGGGGTGAACACTGAAGCTTTCTTT
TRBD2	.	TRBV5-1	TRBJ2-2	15	CASSGLAGETGELFF	TGCGCCAGCAGCGGGCTAGCGGGGGAAACCGGGGAGCTGTTTTTT
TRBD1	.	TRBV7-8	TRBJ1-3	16	CASSPLDRGRRNTIYF	TGTGCCAGCAGCCCCTTGGACAGGGGGCGGAGAAACACCATATATTTT